A selection of T cell receptor beta chains follows, all from one sample in a study of early T cells in non-severe SARS-CoV-2 infection. Each CDR3 protein is one row after TCRdb ran MiXCR on the 5' RACE reads. Of about 28,000 distinct CDR3 sequences listed, roughly 5.6% are singletons. The material sequenced was whole blood. These receptors all stem from an adult who was a healthcare worker with PCR-confirmed SARS-CoV-2 infection or an uninfected control (not recorded which). Both conserved end residues are part of each CDR3. A D gene is named only where the DNA matches it firmly. For some rows the clone size is stated as once, few or many, or as a class when expanded; others skip it.

J	size	V	D	CDR3	DNA
TRBJ1-1	many	TRBV24-1	TRBD1	CATSDRRDRVLPSTEAFF	TGTGCCACCAGTGACCGGCGGGACAGGGTGTTACCCAGCACTGAAGCTTTCTTT
TRBJ2-2	-	TRBV11-2	-	CASSLGQGGELFF	TGTGCCAGCAGCTTGGGTCAGGGCGGGGAGCTGTTTTTT
TRBJ2-1	many	TRBV7-6	-	CASSTTGNHEQFF	TGTGCCAGCAGCACCACAGGGAACCATGAGCAGTTCTTC
TRBJ1-1	many	TRBV10-1	-	CASSPGEKRNTEAFF	TGCGCCAGCTCGCCTGGGGAGAAGAGGAACACTGAAGCTTTCTTT
TRBJ2-7	many	TRBV5-1	TRBD1	CASSADREVYEQYF	TGCGCCAGCAGCGCGGACAGGGAAGTCTACGAGCAGTACTTC
TRBJ2-1	-	TRBV20-1	-	CSAQKRKGSYNEQFF	TGCAGTGCTCAAAAGCGGAAAGGCTCCTACAATGAGCAGTTCTTC
TRBJ2-7	-	TRBV4-3	TRBD1	CASSQDLGTGFHEQYF	TGCGCCAGCAGCCAAGATCTTGGGACAGGGTTCCACGAGCAGTACTTC
TRBJ1-3	-	TRBV18	-	CASSSGMEGNTIYF	TGTGCCAGCTCATCAGGGATGGAAGGAAACACCATATATTTT
TRBJ2-7	few	TRBV7-4	-	CASSLEDGRSYEQYF	TGTGCCAGCAGCCTCGAGGACGGAAGGTCCTACGAGCAGTACTTC
TRBJ2-7	-	TRBV12-3/TRBV12-4	TRBD2	CASNSGGNYEQYF	TGTGCCAGCAATAGCGGGGGAAATTACGAGCAGTACTTC
TRBJ2-5	many	TRBV13	-	CASSAREPQETQYF	TGTGCCAGCAGCGCCCGGGAGCCACAAGAGACCCAGTACTTC
TRBJ2-7	many	TRBV4-3	-	CASSQEVSSSRPYEQYF	TGCGCCAGCAGCCAAGAGGTTAGCTCCTCCCGGCCCTACGAGCAGTACTTC
TRBJ2-6	many	TRBV28	-	CASSSILIGNSGANVLTF	TGTGCCAGCAGTTCTATCCTTATCGGAAACTCTGGGGCCAACGTCCTGACTTTC
TRBJ2-5	few	TRBV10-3	-	CAISESARGEETQYF	TGTGCCATCAGTGAGTCTGCTCGGGGTGAGGAGACCCAGTACTTC
TRBJ2-7	few	TRBV6-5	TRBD1	CAGSPGQAYEQYF	TGTGCCGGCAGTCCAGGACAGGCCTACGAGCAGTACTTC
TRBJ2-1	many	TRBV6-4	-	CASRDTDNEQFF	TGTGCCAGCAGGGACACAGACAATGAGCAGTTCTTC
TRBJ2-3	few	TRBV5-5	-	CASSLPSTDTQYF	TGTGCCAGCAGCTTGCCCAGCACAGATACGCAGTATTTT
TRBJ1-5	many	TRBV6-1	-	CASSEFGGSNQPQHF	TGTGCCAGCAGTGAATTCGGGGGAAGCAATCAGCCCCAGCATTTT
TRBJ1-3	few	TRBV30	-	CAWSVQSSGNTIYF	TGTGCCTGGAGTGTTCAAAGCTCTGGAAACACCATATATTTT
TRBJ2-7	-	TRBV5-4	TRBD2	CASSLGGLAGAGEQYF	TGTGCCAGCAGCCTGGGGGGGCTAGCGGGAGCGGGCGAGCAGTACTTC
TRBJ2-2	many	TRBV4-2	TRBD2	CASSPRPSTSGNGELFF	TGTGCCAGCAGTCCAAGACCAAGCACTAGCGGAAACGGGGAGCTGTTTTTT
TRBJ2-1	many	TRBV5-5	-	CASSLVARANEQFF	TGTGCCAGCAGCTTGGTGGCCAGGGCAAATGAGCAGTTCTTC
TRBJ2-7	many	TRBV3-1	-	CASSQARFSYEQYF	TGTGCCAGCAGCCAAGCCAGGTTCTCCTACGAGCAGTACTTC
TRBJ1-1	many	TRBV20-1	TRBD1	CSASQSTGVTEAFF	TGCAGTGCTAGCCAATCGACAGGGGTAACTGAAGCTTTCTTT